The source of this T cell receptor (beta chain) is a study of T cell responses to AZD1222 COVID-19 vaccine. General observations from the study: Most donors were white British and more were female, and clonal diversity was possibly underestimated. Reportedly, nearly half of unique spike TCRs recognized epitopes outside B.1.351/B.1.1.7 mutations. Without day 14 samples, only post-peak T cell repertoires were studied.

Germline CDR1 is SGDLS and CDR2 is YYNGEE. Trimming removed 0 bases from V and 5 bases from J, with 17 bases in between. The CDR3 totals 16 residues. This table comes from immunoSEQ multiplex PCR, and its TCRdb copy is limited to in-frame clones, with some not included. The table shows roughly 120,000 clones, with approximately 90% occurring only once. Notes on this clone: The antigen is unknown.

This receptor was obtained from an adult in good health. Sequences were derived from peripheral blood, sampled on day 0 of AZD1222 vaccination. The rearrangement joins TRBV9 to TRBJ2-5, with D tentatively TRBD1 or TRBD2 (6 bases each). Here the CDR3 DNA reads TGTGCCAGCAGCGTAGAGGGGGGAAAAGAGCCGGAGACCCAGTACTTC. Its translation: CASSVEGGKEPETQYF.